The rows below give T cell receptor beta chains drawn from one sample of a study of cytomegalovirus exposure and HLA in healthy donors. Sequencing used immunoSEQ multiplex PCR; TCRdb keeps in-frame clones, though not all of them. Its table lists roughly 200,000 clones. Material for sequencing was PBMCs. These receptors were collected from a man aged 30 to 39 in good health and CMV-seronegative. The CDR3 runs from the conserved cysteine through the conserved F or W. Fields, in order: J gene, V gene, D gene, CDR3 DNA, CDR3 protein. D genes are given only for firm matches.

TRBJ2-2 TRBV11-3 TRBD2 TGTGCCAGCAGCTCCGGGACTAGCGGGGGCACCGGGGAGCTGTTTTTT CASSSGTSGGTGELFF
TRBJ1-2 TRBV11-2 - TGTGCCAGCAGCTTGGTCAGGGCTAACTATGGCTACACCTTC CASSLVRANYGYTF
TRBJ2-3 TRBV10-1 - TGCGCCAGCAGCCCCTCCAGGGATACAGATACGCAGTATTTT CASSPSRDTDTQYF
TRBJ2-7 TRBV11-3 - TGTGCCAGCAGCTTAGCTCTTGGGGCGGCGAGTTTCTACGAGCAGTACTTC CASSLALGAASFYEQYF
TRBJ2-1 TRBV2 TRBD2 TGTGCCAGCACCCCGGGACTAGGCTCCTACAATGAGCAGTTCTTC CASTPGLGSYNEQFF
TRBJ1-4 TRBV19 - TGTGCCAGTAGTACACATAATGAAAAACTGTTTTTT CASSTHNEKLFF
TRBJ2-5 TRBV5-1 TRBD2 TGCGCCAGCAGCCCCGGGGAGGGCCAGGAGACCCAGTACTTC CASSPGEGQETQYF
TRBJ1-5 TRBV29-1 - TGCAGCGTTGGGGCTGAGCCCCAGCATTTT CSVGAEPQHF
TRBJ2-1 TRBV7-8 - TGTGCCAGCAGCTTAGGCTCGGCGGGAACCCACAATGAGCAGTTCTTC CASSLGSAGTHNEQFF
TRBJ2-5 TRBV30 TRBD2 TGTGCCTGGAGTGTAGTACTAGCGGGGGCACAGTACTTC CAWSVVLAGAQYF
TRBJ2-1 TRBV5-5 TRBD1 TGTGCCAGCAGCCGACCCGGGACAGGTGACAATGAGCAGTTCTTC CASSRPGTGDNEQFF
TRBJ1-3 TRBV29-1 - TGCAGCGTTGAATGGGCCTCTGGAAACACCATATATTTT CSVEWASGNTIYF
TRBJ1-2 TRBV6-5 TRBD1 TGTGCCAGCAGGGACAGGGACTATGGCTACACCTTC CASRDRDYGYTF
TRBJ2-2 TRBV11-2 - TGTGCCAGCAGCTTAGGAGCCGGGTCCTTACCTCCCGGGGAGCTGTTTTTT CASSLGAGSLPPGELFF
TRBJ1-6 TRBV18 - TGTGCCAGCTCACCACGGAGGGTCGAAGTCCGCCCCGGGTCACCCCTCCACTTT CASSPRRVEVRPGSPLHF
TRBJ2-2 TRBV10-3 TRBD1 TGTGCCATGGGGACAGGGGGAACCGGGGAGCTGTTTTTT CAMGTGGTGELFF
TRBJ1-1 TRBV27 - TGTGCCAGCAGTTTAACCAGGGAAGGGACTGAAGCTTTCTTT CASSLTREGTEAFF
TRBJ1-2 TRBV2 TRBD1 TGTGCCAGCAGTAGGGACAGGGAAGGCTATGGCTACACCTTC CASSRDREGYGYTF
TRBJ1-1 TRBV20-1 - TGCACCCAACAGGTGAACACTGAAGCTTTCTTT CTQQVNTEAFF
TRBJ2-7 TRBV5-6 TRBD1 TGTGCCAGCAGCTGGGACAGATTCGAGCAGTACTTC CASSWDRFEQYF
TRBJ2-1 TRBV25-1 TRBD2 TGTGCCAGCAGTGAGGGACTAGCGGGAGGAGGAGAGCAGTTCTTC CASSEGLAGGGEQFF
TRBJ2-7 TRBV7-2 TRBD2 TGTGCCAGCAGCTTATCGCGACGGGGGGGCAGCTACGAGCAGTACTTC CASSLSRRGGSYEQYF
TRBJ1-3 TRBV9 - TGTGCCAGCAGCGCATCGACGGGAGGCTCTGGAAACACCATATATTTT CASSASTGGSGNTIYF
TRBJ1-3 TRBV6-1 - TGTGCCAGCAGTGAAATCCGGGGTTCTTCTGGAAACACCATATATTTT CASSEIRGSSGNTIYF
TRBJ2-3 TRBV27 TRBD1 TGTGCCAGCGGACGACAGGGGGGCACAGATACGCAGTATTTT CASGRQGGTDTQYF
TRBJ2-7 TRBV30 - TGTGCCTGGAGTGTACAGGGTACGGCCTACGAGCAGTACTTC CAWSVQGTAYEQYF
TRBJ2-7 TRBV5-4 TRBD1 TGTGCCAGCAGCCCCTCCGGGACAGGGGGTGTCCCCTCCTTC CASSPSGTGGVPSF
TRBJ2-1 TRBV5-1 TRBD1 TGCGCCAGCAGCCAGGGACAGGGGTTACATGAGCAGTTCTTC CASSQGQGLHEQFF
TRBJ2-7 TRBV4-1 TRBD2 TGCGCCAGCAGCCAACGAGACCCTTGGACTAGCGGGGGTTACGAGCAGTACTTC CASSQRDPWTSGGYEQYF
TRBJ1-2 TRBV6-5 - TGTGCCAGCAGTTACTCGTTTGCGGGGAGTCCCTATGGCTACACCTTC CASSYSFAGSPYGYTF
TRBJ2-6 TRBV5-6 - TGTGCCAGCAGCTTGGGGGGCAGGGCTTTCTCATCTGGGGCCAACGTCCTGACTTTC CASSLGGRAFSSGANVLTF
TRBJ1-1 TRBV10-3 TRBD1 TGTGCCATCAACCGACAGGGCTGGAACACTGAAGCTTTCTTT CAINRQGWNTEAFF
TRBJ2-5 TRBV5-6 - TGTGCCAGCAGCTTGGCCAGGTTTACGGTAGCGGCTCAAGAGACCCAGTACTTC CASSLARFTVAAQETQYF
TRBJ2-1 TRBV11-3 - TGTGCCAGCTCCAGGGACTCCTCCTACAATGAGCAGTTCTTC CASSRDSSYNEQFF
TRBJ2-1 TRBV6-5 TRBD2 TGTGCCAGCAGTTCCCGGGCCGCCGGGGGGAATGAGCAGTTCTTC CASSSRAAGGNEQFF
TRBJ2-7 TRBV27 TRBD2 TGTGCCAGCAGTTCGACTCTCGGACTAGCGGGTAATTACGAGCAGTACTTC CASSSTLGLAGNYEQYF
TRBJ2-7 TRBV7-9 TRBD1 TGTGCCAGCAGCTTAGAGGGGGCCGAGCAGTACTTC CASSLEGAEQYF
TRBJ2-1 TRBV27 - TGTGCCAGCAGTTTATTCCTTTCGCGCTACAATGAGCAGTTCTTC CASSLFLSRYNEQFF
TRBJ1-1 TRBV7-2 TRBD1 TGTGCCAGCAGCCGGGACAGGGCTGGCACTGAAGCTTTCTTT CASSRDRAGTEAFF
TRBJ2-7 TRBV6-6 TRBD1 TGTGCCAGCAGCCCTCAGGGGGCTGGGAACGAGCAGTACTTC CASSPQGAGNEQYF
TRBJ1-1 TRBV27 - TGTGCCAGCTTCAGGCCGAACACTGAAGCTTTCTTT CASFRPNTEAFF
TRBJ1-3 TRBV6-6 - TGTGCCAGCAGTTACAGCGGGGTCGGTGGAAACACCATATATTTT CASSYSGVGGNTIYF
TRBJ2-2 TRBV10-3 - TGTGCCATCAGTGGAAATAAGGACTATGCGAACACCGGGGAGCTGTTTTTT CAISGNKDYANTGELFF
TRBJ1-2 TRBV9 - TGTGCCAGCAGCCCCGGAGGCCCCAGTCTCTCCTATGGCTACACCTTC CASSPGGPSLSYGYTF
TRBJ1-2 TRBV6-6 - TGTGCCAGCAGTTACTCAACGACTGGATATGGCTACACCTTC CASSYSTTGYGYTF
TRBJ2-7 TRBV7-9 - TGTGCCAGCAGTTCAGCCACCCTCGGCAGGGGCTACGAGCAGTACTTC CASSSATLGRGYEQYF
TRBJ2-3 TRBV13 - TGTGCCAGCAGCAGTCGGACGGAGGACACAGATACGCAGTATTTT CASSSRTEDTDTQYF
TRBJ2-7 TRBV27 - TGTGCCAGCAGTTTTGACACCTTCTACGAGCAGTACTTC CASSFDTFYEQYF
TRBJ2-1 TRBV5-1 TRBD2 TGCGCCAGCAGCTTGTGGGGACTAGCGGGCAACAATGAGCAGTTCTTC CASSLWGLAGNNEQFF
TRBJ2-2 TRBV28 - TGTGCCAGCAGTTTGGTGCTAGATGTGGAGCTGTTTTTT CASSLVLDVELFF
TRBJ1-4 TRBV19 - TGTGCCAGCGCCTCGGGAGATAATGAAAAACTGTTTTTT CASASGDNEKLFF